Sequencing of this T cell receptor beta chain was carried out in a study of CD8+ T cells in alopecia areata (dated by TCRdb to between 2017 and 2018). Concerning the study at large: To study T cell clonal expansion in alopecia areata, the researchers applied high-throughput TCRbeta sequencing to both the C3H/HeJ mouse model and human patients. Human TCRbeta sequencing covered scalp tissue and sorted CD4+ and CD8+ peripheral blood T cells from patchy and totalis/universalis alopecia areata patients and healthy controls. immunoSEQ multiplex PCR using 35 Vbeta forward primers and 13 Jbeta reverse primers was used to amplify TCRbeta CDR3 regions. RNA was obtained with the PAXgene miRNA kit for fixed scalp, the miRNeasy kit for PBMCs, and the RNeasy kit for mouse skin. Clonality in the scalp was compared among normal scalp (n=4), patchy alopecia areata scalp (n=8), and alopecia totalis/universalis scalp (n=8).

The library was produced with the immunoSEQ multiplex PCR assay. For TCR sequencing, RNA was extracted from every sample and reverse transcribed into cDNA to serve as template. SuperScript III was used to make first-strand cDNA, primed with a 2:1 mix of oligo-dT and random hexamers. Amplification bias was assessed with a synthetic immune receptor repertoire, and residual bias was removed computationally. For the original study's pipeline: After raw reads were preprocessed to remove errors, the CDR3 was defined following IMGT conventions as running from the conserved cysteine to phenylalanine. Clonality was computed by normalizing Shannon entropy by log2 of the number of productive unique TCRs and subtracting the result from 1. Scalp TCRbeta sequences were cross-referenced with sorted blood CD4 and CD8 repertoires so that the CD4 or CD8 identity of scalp clones could be inferred. Sourced from immuneACCESS, this table was stored by TCRdb with only in-frame sequences that have V and J called. A share of the clones is absent; for the studies checked, an unresolved V gene accounts for under half, and the remainder has no known explanation. V, J and clone size are taken as reported in that table, and D and trimming were inferred from the DNA itself. Counted in this sample were about 110,000 clones; under 60% of them appeared once. Approximately 23% of the sample is taken by the ten largest.

Lesional scalp punch biopsies and peripheral blood were collected from alopecia areata patients. After PBMCs were isolated by density centrifugation and stained for CD3, CD4 and CD8, a FACSAria was used to sort CD4+ and CD8+ T cells. As part of a multicenter biomarker study, untreated alopecia areata patients were recruited. In 4 to 6 patients from the biomarker study, blood CD8+ T cells were sorted further into NKG2D-low and NKG2D-high fractions. Note on this clone: Its recognized antigen is unknown. Base qualities are not recorded, but no much larger clone differs from it by a single base. Other DNA sequences in the same sample also yield this CDR3.

Results and caveats for the whole study, not just this receptor: Unlike mouse skin, which is dominated by gammadelta T cells, normal human skin has resident alphabeta T cells that are also sequenced, and this complicates analysis of the scalp TCR repertoire. Compared with mice, TCR sequences shared between patients were less clear, possibly partly because of HLA diversity across the patient population. Lesional scalp, especially in alopecia totalis/universalis, showed higher clonality and more expanded CD8+ clones than normal scalp, suggesting antigenic drive.

Based on the germline V gene (reference sequence), the CDR1 and CDR2 sequences are MNHEY and SMNVEV. The germline ends are 4 bases apart after V is trimmed by 3 bases and J by 0 bases. Counted from cysteine to phenylalanine, this CDR3 has 13 amino acids. Only CDR3 DNA remains: 39 bases, in frame from the first base. In this chain, TRBV27 is recombined with TRBJ2-3; the D gene is unclear. This clonotype originated in a human donor with alopecia areata. The sequenced sample consisted of NKG2D-low CD8+ T cells sorted from blood. In the paper's terms, the cell subset or site label means: sorted CD8+ NKG2D-low blood T cells. The DNA reads TGTGCCAGCAGTTTCCGGAGCACAGATACGCAGTATTTT. It codes for CASSFRSTDTQYF.